This is a list of T cell receptor beta chains from one sample in a study of T cells after yellow fever vaccination. Each CDR3 protein gets one entry after TCRdb re-called the 5' RACE reads with MiXCR. The sample gives 40,000 to 55,000 distinct CDR3 sequences, more than 6.5% of which show up once; about 24% is in the top ten. Sample: CD8+ T cells not binding an NS4B(214-222) dextramer, sorted from PBMCs, taken approximately 47 days after the first yellow fever vaccination. These receptors were obtained from a man between 18 and 29 years old who received the YFV17D yellow fever vaccine. Each CDR3 is given with its conserved first and last residue.

V gene: TRBV6-5
CDR3 protein: CASSYSGGEETQYF

V gene: TRBV29-1
CDR3 protein: CSVRTGGYNSPLHF

V gene: TRBV7-2
CDR3 protein: CASSSLPGTAGELFF

V gene: TRBV9
CDR3 protein: CASSEQDREGSLHF

V gene: TRBV20-1
CDR3 protein: CSGIDTRMGTDTQYF

V gene: TRBV5-6
CDR3 protein: CASSRLSGPGNTIYF

V gene: TRBV5-6
CDR3 protein: CASSLGPRIADRNIQYF

V gene: TRBV6-1
CDR3 protein: CASSEVAEAYNEQFF

V gene: TRBV4-1
CDR3 protein: CASRPVLNTEAFF

V gene: TRBV19
CDR3 protein: CASKEGGIMGNQPQHF

V gene: TRBV5-1
CDR3 protein: CASSLVSANTEAFF

V gene: TRBV6-2/TRBV6-3
CDR3 protein: CASSYVPYEQYF

V gene: TRBV9
CDR3 protein: CASSVAGNGANVLTF

V gene: TRBV19
CDR3 protein: CASKVQGTYTGELFF

V gene: TRBV12-3/TRBV12-4
CDR3 protein: CASRLGQSRRYEQYF

V gene: TRBV4-1
CDR3 protein: CASSPLAGDEQYF

V gene: TRBV6-5
CDR3 protein: CASSSDPTDTQYF

V gene: TRBV6-2/TRBV6-3
CDR3 protein: CASSWTGGIGELFF

V gene: TRBV6-4
CDR3 protein: CATVRDRRTKETQYF

V gene: TRBV4-1
CDR3 protein: CASSQVVAGAYEQYF

V gene: TRBV6-1
CDR3 protein: CASSGLQRGGRETQYF

V gene: TRBV12-3/TRBV12-4
CDR3 protein: CASSFPTLKGTGELFF

V gene: TRBV11-2
CDR3 protein: CAGSSQETQYF

V gene: TRBV24-1
CDR3 protein: CATREGQIFDQPQHF

V gene: TRBV5-1
CDR3 protein: CASSTLVGGGTDTQYF

V gene: TRBV7-6
CDR3 protein: CASSLVAGRTDTQYF

V gene: TRBV7-6
CDR3 protein: CASSLATSGGHTDTQYF

V gene: TRBV11-2
CDR3 protein: CASSIRDEQYF

V gene: TRBV7-9
CDR3 protein: CASSLAGTQGNTGELFF

V gene: TRBV6-5
CDR3 protein: CASSYVQGPNEKLFF

V gene: TRBV12-3/TRBV12-4
CDR3 protein: CASSRGIGDEQFF

V gene: TRBV29-1
CDR3 protein: CSVYVGRVTYEQYF

V gene: TRBV7-3
CDR3 protein: CASSGSSASGGDEQFF

V gene: TRBV5-6
CDR3 protein: CASSFGTGGFRPQHF

V gene: TRBV5-1
CDR3 protein: CASSLQGRAEAFF

V gene: TRBV27
CDR3 protein: CASSLSTGAYEQYF

V gene: TRBV27
CDR3 protein: CASNAQTMDSTDTQYF

V gene: TRBV19
CDR3 protein: CASSEDQGGTVTDTQYF

V gene: TRBV7-8
CDR3 protein: CASSPGGGYGETQYF

V gene: TRBV11-2
CDR3 protein: CASSLGQLFQSGANVLTF

V gene: TRBV9
CDR3 protein: CASSVTPGTSGGVLTDTQYF

V gene: TRBV20-1
CDR3 protein: CSARDWSGMNYGYTF

V gene: TRBV6-2/TRBV6-3
CDR3 protein: CASTIGFAYEQYF

V gene: TRBV7-6
CDR3 protein: CASSSGTYNEQFF

V gene: TRBV3-1
CDR3 protein: CASSQDLTPRAGELFF

V gene: TRBV12-3/TRBV12-4
CDR3 protein: CASRKKMNTEAFF

V gene: TRBV2
CDR3 protein: CASTPGYEQYF

V gene: TRBV20-1
CDR3 protein: CSARATGSDTQYF

V gene: TRBV10-3
CDR3 protein: CAIMNTSPYEQYF

V gene: TRBV14
CDR3 protein: CASSQGVYEQYF

V gene: TRBV5-4
CDR3 protein: CASSLLSDTQYF

V gene: TRBV10-2
CDR3 protein: CASTGNQETQYF

V gene: TRBV2
CDR3 protein: CASSRGQPQHF